This T cell receptor beta chain is drawn from a study of blood T cell repertoires in COVID-19. Study background: Samples taken during acute and convalescent COVID-19 were collected in the United States, Italy and Spain. The cDNA or gDNA used as material had been derived from T cells, B-cell-depleted T cells, or PBMCs.

As processed by the authors: Amplification of reference gene primers was used by the study to estimate nucleated cell counts. The assay was immunoSEQ multiplex PCR, and TCRdb's table has in-frame clones only and misses some. Clone size and the V and J calls come from that table; the DNA yielded D and trimming. The sample includes around 130,000 clones, 77% of them seen just once. Germline V lookup: CDR1 MNHEY, CDR2 SMNVEV (reference sequence). The ends lost 6 bases at V and 6 bases at J; junction bases unmatched: 4. The CDR3 loop spans 13 amino acids. The chain uses TRBV27 and TRBJ1-5; TRBD1 aligns across 8 bases. This TCR derives from a human donor in a cohort sampled during active COVID-19. The specimen was peripheral blood. The CDR3 sequence is CASSQGARQPQHF. DNA of the CDR3: TGTGCCAGCAGCCAGGGGGCCCGTCAGCCCCAGCATTTT.